A selection of T cell receptor beta chains follows, all from one sample in a study of OX40 agonist ivuxolimab in advanced cancers. The data were produced by immunoSEQ multiplex PCR, yet TCRdb's version contains in-frame clones alone and is incomplete. The data show roughly 89,000 clones, more than 80% seen once. The starting material was CD4+ or CD8+ T cells sorted from blood, obtained in a trial of the OX40 agonist ivuxolimab. These receptor sequences come from an adult with an advanced solid tumor such as melanoma, head and neck, liver or kidney cancer. Each CDR3 is given with its conserved first and last residue. Each record gives: clone size, V gene, J gene, D gene, CDR3 length, CDR3 DNA, CDR3 protein. The D gene is left open where the match is weak. Clone size is given for some rows only: seen once, a few or many times, or a class if the clone is expanded.

.	TRBV6-6	TRBJ2-7	TRBD2	15	TGTGCCAGCAGTCTCCTCGCGGGAGGGCCCTACGAGCAGTACTTC	CASSLLAGGPYEQYF
.	TRBV5-1	TRBJ2-1	TRBD2	17	TGCGCCAGCAGCTCCCCCCGGGGACTAGCGGTGTACAATGAGCAGTTCTTC	CASSSPRGLAVYNEQFF
.	TRBV4-2	TRBJ2-5	TRBD2	16	TGTGCCAGCAGCCAAGATCGAGCGGGAGGGCGAGAGACCCAGTACTTC	CASSQDRAGGRETQYF
.	TRBV7-2	TRBJ1-1	.	13	TGTGCCAGCAGCTCACAGGGAGGCACTGAAGCTTTCTTT	CASSSQGGTEAFF
.	TRBV4-1	TRBJ2-3	TRBD2	16	TGCGCCAGCAGCCCCCCCAGCGGGGTTAGCACAGATACGCAGTATTTT	CASSPPSGVSTDTQYF
.	TRBV28	TRBJ2-6	.	16	TGTGCCAGCAGTTTGGCTTCGGGCTCTGGGGCCAACGTCCTGACTTTC	CASSLASGSGANVLTF
.	TRBV7-9	TRBJ2-7	.	15	TGTGCCAGCAGCTCCCAGGGACACAACCCTTACGAGCAGTACTTC	CASSSQGHNPYEQYF
.	TRBV6-5	TRBJ2-7	TRBD1	13	TGTGCCAGCAGGGGACAGGGGTCCTACGAGCAGTACTTC	CASRGQGSYEQYF
.	TRBV28	TRBJ2-7	TRBD1	13	TGTGCCAGTACCCCACAGGGGGCTCAAGAGCAGTACTTC	CASTPQGAQEQYF
.	TRBV19	TRBJ1-2	TRBD1	14	TGTGCCAGTAGTGATCGGACAGGGAGCTATGGCTACACCTTC	CASSDRTGSYGYTF
few	TRBV7-8	TRBJ2-1	TRBD2	14	TGTGCCAGCAGCCCGTGGGGAGGGGTCAATGAGCAGTTCTTC	CASSPWGGVNEQFF
.	TRBV7-9	TRBJ1-1	.	12	TGTGCCAGCAGTGGGGGGAACACTGAAGCTTTCTTT	CASSGGNTEAFF
.	TRBV5-6	TRBJ2-5	.	14	TGTGCCAGCAGCTTGCCAGGGGTAAGAGAGACCCAGTACTTC	CASSLPGVRETQYF
once	TRBV7-2	TRBJ1-1	.	12	TGTGCCAGCAGCTCCGGGACTGCGGGAGCTTTCTTT	CASSSGTAGAFF
once	TRBV21-1	TRBJ1-1	.	15	TGTGCCAGCAGCGGTGGGGCACAGGGTTGGACTGAAGCTTTCTTT	CASSGGAQGWTEAFF
.	TRBV6-1	TRBJ2-7	.	14	TGTGCCAGCAGCCCGGGGCCAGGAGGTTACGAGCAGTACTTC	CASSPGPGGYEQYF
.	TRBV6-5	TRBJ1-2	.	13	TGTGCCAGCAGTTACTCGGGAGGGGGAGGCTACACCTTC	CASSYSGGGGYTF
.	TRBV5-1	TRBJ2-2	TRBD2	16	TGCGCCAGCAGCCCGGGGACTAGCTCGAACACCGGGGAGCTGTTTTTT	CASSPGTSSNTGELFF
.	TRBV4-2	TRBJ2-1	.	14	TGTGCCAGCAGCCAAGGGACTTTGGGGAATGAGCAGTTCTTC	CASSQGTLGNEQFF
.	TRBV5-1	TRBJ2-2	.	15	TGCGCCAGCAGCTACGGGACAACGAACACCGGGGAGCTGTTTTTT	CASSYGTTNTGELFF
.	TRBV28	TRBJ2-1	.	16	TGTGCCAGCAGTCCCTTACTGGCGGGCTCCTACAATGAGCAGTTCTTC	CASSPLLAGSYNEQFF
few	TRBV5-6	TRBJ2-5	.	11	TGTGCCAGCAGTTCCGATACAACCCAGTACTTC	CASSSDTTQYF
.	TRBV4-1	TRBJ2-4	TRBD2	18	TGCGCCAGCAGGCCCGGACTAGCGGGAGTATATTCCAAAAACATTCAGTACTTC	CASRPGLAGVYSKNIQYF
.	TRBV5-6	TRBJ2-5	.	13	TGTGCCAGCAGCGCTCGACCGGTGCGGACCCAGTACTTC	CASSARPVRTQYF
.	TRBV20-1	TRBJ1-1	TRBD1	11	TGCACTGACAGGGTGCGGTCTGAAGCTTTCTTT	CTDRVRSEAFF
.	TRBV27	TRBJ2-1	.	17	TGTGCCAGCAGTCATGAGGCTACATTTAGCTCCTACAATGAGCAGTTCTTC	CASSHEATFSSYNEQFF
.	TRBV4-1	TRBJ2-7	TRBD1	15	TGCGCCAGCAGCCAGGGGACAGAGGGGAGCTACGAGCAGTACTTC	CASSQGTEGSYEQYF
.	TRBV19	TRBJ2-1	.	12	TGTGCCAGTAGTATAGATCTCAATGAGCAGTTCTTC	CASSIDLNEQFF
.	TRBV9	TRBJ2-2	TRBD1	14	TGTGCCAGCAGCGTAGGACAGGGATCAGGGGAGCTGTTTTTT	CASSVGQGSGELFF